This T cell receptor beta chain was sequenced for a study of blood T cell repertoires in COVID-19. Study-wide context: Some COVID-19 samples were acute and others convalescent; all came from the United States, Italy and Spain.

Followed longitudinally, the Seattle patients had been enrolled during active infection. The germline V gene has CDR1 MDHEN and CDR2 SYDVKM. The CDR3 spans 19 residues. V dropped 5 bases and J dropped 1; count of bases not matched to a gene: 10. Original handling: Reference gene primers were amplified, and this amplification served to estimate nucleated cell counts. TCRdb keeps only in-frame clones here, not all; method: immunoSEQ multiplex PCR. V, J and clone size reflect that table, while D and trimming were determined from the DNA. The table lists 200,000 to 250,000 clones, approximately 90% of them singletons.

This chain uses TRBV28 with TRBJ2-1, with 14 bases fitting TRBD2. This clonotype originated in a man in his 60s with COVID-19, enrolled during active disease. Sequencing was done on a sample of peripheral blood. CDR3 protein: CASSPTGTSGRRSYNEQFF. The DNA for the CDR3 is TGTGCCAGCAGTCCTACCGGGACTAGCGGGAGAAGGTCCTACAATGAGCAGTTCTTC.